Below are 27 T cell receptor beta chains sequenced from a single sample in a study of T-cell memory formation after mild COVID-19. A single record per CDR3 protein comes from TCRdb applying MiXCR to the 5' RACE reads. The repertoire consists of 85,000 to 130,000 distinct CDR3 sequences, with about an eighth occurring once and the leading ten covering more than 25%. The material sequenced was PBMCs or a T cell subset sorted from them (not recorded which). These receptors all come from an adult woman who had mild COVID-19 (a few samples of this study predate the infection). Cell type and time point are not known.

This clonotype occurred many times. J is TRBJ2-6 and V is TRBV4-1; D unresolved. The CDR3 totals 12 residues. The germline V gene has CDR1 MGHRA and CDR2 YSYEKL. V was pared by 6 bases and J by 3 bases, with 3 bases between. The CDR3 nucleotides are TGCGCCAGCAGTGGTGGGGCCAACGTCCTGACTTTC. Translation gives CASSGGANVLTF.

This clonotype showed up just a few times. The chain is built from TRBV12-3 or TRBV12-4 and TRBJ2-7, with D perhaps matching TRBD1 (6 bases). Between the trimmed V and J ends, which lost 1 base and 6 bases, there was a span of 10 bases. This CDR3 spans 13 amino acids. The CDR3 loop reads CASSLGQGTEQYF. The DNA for the CDR3 is TGTGCCAGCAGTTTAGGGCAGGGGACCGAGCAGTACTTC.

The J gene is TRBJ1-4, the V gene TRBV5-5; D is uncertain. Trimming cost V 0 bases and J 2 bases, with 14 bases left between them. CDR3 length: 17 amino acids. Germline loops: CDR1 SGHKS, CDR2 YYEKEE (reference sequence). The CDR3 DNA is TGTGCCAGCAGCTTGGCCTTTCCGGGATGGACTAATGAAAAACTGTTTTTT. Protein sequence: CASSLAFPGWTNEKLFF.

The chain couples TRBV12-3 or TRBV12-4 to TRBJ1-2; D may be TRBD1 (6 bases). V shed 7 bases and J shed 10 bases, with 19 bases lying between them. The CDR3 is 13 amino acids. The CDR3 region is CASMGEGGMDYTF. DNA for the CDR3: TGTGCCAGCATGGGTGAGGGGGGAATGGACTACACCTTC.

This clonotype was seen a few times. J is TRBJ2-5 and V is TRBV4-1; D is perhaps TRBD1 (5 bases). The germline CDR1 and CDR2 sequences are MGHRA and YSYEKL. Trimming pared 1 base from V and 5 bases from J, leaving 8 bases between. This CDR3 contains 13 residues. CDR3 in amino acids: CASSQAGLETQYF. CDR3 DNA sequence: TGCGCCAGCAGCCAAGCAGGGTTGGAGACCCAGTACTTC.

This rearrangement joins TRBV7-3 to TRBJ2-3; 12 bases align to TRBD2. The CDR3 is 15 amino acids. The V gene's germline CDR1 is SGHTA and CDR2 FQGTGA. Unmatched junction bases numbered 3, after V lost 5 bases and J lost 3 bases. CDR3 sequence reads: CASSTGTSGTDTQYF. CDR3 DNA sequence: TGTGCCAGCAGCACCGGGACTAGCGGGACAGATACGCAGTATTTT.

This clonotype was counted many times. The chain employs TRBV7-8 and TRBJ2-1; 8 nucleotides line up with TRBD2. This CDR3 is 17 amino acids long. From germline, CDR1 is SGHVS and CDR2 FQNEAQ. The V gene end was trimmed by 2 bases and the J gene end by 2 bases; junction bases not matched to a gene: 8. DNA of the CDR3: TGTGCCAGCAGCTTACGCGGGAGGTCCTGGACCTACAATGAGCAGTTCTTC. Translating gives CASSLRGRSWTYNEQFF.

The rearrangement links TRBV20-1 to TRBJ1-4, with TRBD1 matching over 7 bases. With 6 bases clipped from V and 4 bases from J, the junction kept 8 bases outside the gene matches. CDR1 and CDR2 from the germline V gene are DFQATT and SNEGSKA (reference sequence). There are 14 residues in the CDR3. CDR3 sequence (DNA): TGCAGTGCGCCGAGGGACAGTAGTAATGAAAAACTGTTTTTT. Protein sequence: CSAPRDSSNEKLFF.

This rearrangement joins TRBV2 to TRBJ1-6, with D possibly being TRBD1 (5 bases). The germline V gene encodes CDR1 SNHLY and CDR2 FYNNEI. Trimming removed 2 bases at V and 13 bases at J, with 21 bases between. The CDR3 is 16 residues long. This CDR3 reads CASSESEDWGVLPLHF. The DNA for the CDR3 is TGTGCCAGCAGTGAAAGTGAGGACTGGGGGGTGCTTCCCCTCCACTTT.

V is TRBV7-9 and J is TRBJ2-5; no reliable D call. V lost 7 bases to trimming and J lost 5 bases, with 11 bases between them. The CDR3 is 12 amino acids. The germline gives CDR1 SEHNR, CDR2 FQNEAQ (reference sequence). The CDR3 bases are TGTGCCAGCACCTACGCCGGGGAGACCCAGTACTTC. This encodes CASTYAGETQYF.

This clonotype was counted a few times. The gene calls are TRBV12-3 or TRBV12-4 and TRBJ1-5; the D gene is possibly TRBD1 (5 bases). Trimming stripped 3 bases from V and 1 base from J, with 10 bases between. There are 15 residues in the CDR3. Here the CDR3 DNA reads TGTGCCAGCAGTTTGGGACGGACAAGCAATCAGCCCCAGCATTTT. Amino acids: CASSLGRTSNQPQHF.

This clonotype was found a few times. The V and J genes are TRBV10-3 and TRBJ2-1; TRBD2 matches 14 bases. Germline trimming cut 8 bases from V and 5 bases from J; bases unmatched to any gene: 8. CDR3 length: 16 amino acids. CDR1 and CDR2 (germline): ENHRY, SYGVKD. CDR3 protein: CAIRGLAGGPHNEQFF. The CDR3 DNA is TGTGCCATCCGTGGACTAGCGGGAGGCCCCCACAATGAGCAGTTCTTC.

This clonotype came up a few times. The V call is TRBV27, the J call TRBJ2-2, with 10 bases identical to TRBD1. The trim removed 4 bases at V and 1 base at J, leaving 6 bases unmatched. CDR1 MNHEY and CDR2 SMNVEV come from the germline V gene (reference sequence). The CDR3 extends over 17 amino acids. Here the CDR3 DNA reads TGTGCCAGCAGTTCAGGAAGGGACAGGGGGAACACCGGGGAGCTGTTTTTT. This codes for CASSSGRDRGNTGELFF.

This clonotype was observed many times. This chain links TRBV4-3 with TRBJ2-3; 7 bases match TRBD2. The germline V gene encodes CDR1 LGHNA and CDR2 YSLEER. The CDR3 consists of 16 residues. V was clipped by 1 base and J by 6 bases; unmatched bases: 10. CDR3 amino acids: CASSQAFSGIIDTQYF. Here the CDR3 DNA reads TGCGCCAGCAGCCAAGCATTCAGCGGGATTATCGATACGCAGTATTTT.

V gene TRBV6-2 or TRBV6-3 combines with J gene TRBJ1-5; 7 bases are a match to TRBD1. The germline CDR1 and CDR2 sequences are MNHEY and SVGEGT. V lost 5 bases and J lost 10; bases outside the gene matches: 2. This CDR3 comprises 11 residues. The CDR3 sequence: CASSNRGPQHF. The CDR3 DNA reads TGTGCCAGCAGTAACAGGGGCCCCCAGCATTTT.

The genes are TRBV29-1 and TRBJ1-2; D gene uncertain. This CDR3 is built from 11 residues. V lost 0 bases and J 4 bases, leaving 3 bases between the germline ends. Germline CDR1 is SQVTM and CDR2 is ANQGSEA. The CDR3 DNA is TGCAGCGTTGAAGACCTCTATGGCTACACCTTC. Residues: CSVEDLYGYTF.

This clonotype was recorded only once. V usage is TRBV2 and J usage is TRBJ2-7; D not certain. V was cut by 3 bases and J by 2 bases, with 8 bases left in between. Germline V gives CDR1 SNHLY, CDR2 FYNNEI. CDR3 length: 13 residues. CDR3 nucleotide sequence: TGTGCCAGCAGTGATGAGGTCCCCTACGAGCAGTACTTC. This encodes CASSDEVPYEQYF.

This clonotype was counted many times. This chain uses TRBV4-1 with TRBJ2-7; TRBD1 is a possible D gene (7 bases). Trimming pared 1 base from V and 4 bases from J, leaving 14 bases between. Germline values: CDR1 MGHRA, CDR2 YSYEKL. This CDR3 is built from 15 residues. CDR3 DNA sequence: TGCGCCAGCAGCCAAGCTGGCAGGGGGAGGTACGAGCAGTACTTC. It codes for CASSQAGRGRYEQYF.

This clonotype was counted between two and nine times. J is TRBJ1-5 and V is TRBV12-3 or TRBV12-4; D remains ambiguous. Trimming pared 3 bases from V and 5 bases from J, leaving 11 bases between. The length of the CDR3 is 14 residues. Here the CDR3 reads CASSFGGSYQPQHF. CDR3 DNA sequence: TGTGCCAGCAGTTTTGGTGGGAGTTATCAGCCCCAGCATTTT.

This clonotype was recorded a few times. The V call is TRBV27, the J call TRBJ2-7, with D unresolved. CDR1 is MNHEY and CDR2 is SMNVEV in the germline V gene (reference sequence). V shed 0 bases and J shed 2 bases, with 14 bases lying between them. This CDR3 region has 16 residues. The CDR3 loop reads CASSLSTGETTYEQYF. CDR3 in DNA: TGTGCCAGCAGTTTATCGACGGGTGAGACCACCTACGAGCAGTACTTC.

In its sample, this clonotype was seen many times. J is TRBJ2-3 and V is TRBV7-2; D gene ambiguous. CDR1 and CDR2 from the germline V gene are SGHTA and FQGNSA. The length of the CDR3 is 13 residues. V gave up 4 bases and J gave up 0 bases, with 5 bases separating them. CDR3 amino acids: CASSSTSTDTQYF. CDR3 coding DNA: TGTGCCAGCAGCTCCACTAGCACAGATACGCAGTATTTT.

J is TRBJ2-7 and V is TRBV7-2, with 16 bases fitting TRBD2. CDR1 and CDR2 (germline): SGHTA, FQGNSA. With V trimmed by 4 bases and J by 2 bases, 8 bases remained unmatched. The CDR3 runs 18 residues. CDR3 amino acids: CASSWGLAGGVRPYEQYF. The CDR3, as DNA: TGTGCCAGCAGCTGGGGACTAGCGGGAGGGGTAAGGCCCTACGAGCAGTACTTC. Filled out from reference TRBV7-2 and TRBJ2-7, the complete variable domain reads GAGVSQSPSNKVTEKGKDVELRCDPISGHTALYWYRQSLGQGLEFLIYFQGNSAPDKSGLPSDRFSAERTGGSVSTLTIQRTQQEDSAVYLCASSWGLAGGVRPYEQYFGPGTRLTVT.

This clonotype was observed a handful of times. The chain couples TRBV6-6 to TRBJ2-1; the match to TRBD2 covers 10 bases. Trimming took 7 bases from V and 0 from J; bases not matched to a gene: 3. CDR3 length: 15 residues. CDR1 and CDR2 from the germline V gene are MNHNY and SVGAGI (reference sequence). CDR3 DNA: TGTGCCAGCACCCCTAGCGGGAGCTCCTACAATGAGCAGTTCTTC. Its protein product is CASTPSGSSYNEQFF.

The V and J genes are TRBV6-1 and TRBJ2-1; TRBD1 might be the D (6 bases). This CDR3 region has 18 residues. Germline CDR1 reads MNHNS; CDR2 reads SASEGT. V lost 4 bases, J lost 1 base, and 20 bases lay in between. CDR3 loop: CASSGYRVGGESYNEQFF. In nucleotides, the CDR3 is TGTGCCAGCAGTGGGTATAGGGTTGGGGGCGAATCCTACAATGAGCAGTTCTTC.

The genes are TRBV4-3 and TRBJ2-1, with 8 bases matching TRBD2. The trim removed 4 bases at V and 2 bases at J, leaving 4 bases unmatched. CDR1 LGHNA and CDR2 YSLEER come from the germline V gene. The CDR3 contains 15 residues. The CDR3 nucleotides are TGCGCCAGCAGCCTCCGGGAGGGACCCTACAATGAGCAGTTCTTC. It yields the protein CASSLREGPYNEQFF.

The rearrangement links TRBV9 to TRBJ2-1, with 10 bases aligning to TRBD2. The J segment lost 7 bases and the V segment lost 6 bases, leaving 7 bases of the junction unmatched. The CDR3 loop spans 14 amino acids. In germline, CDR1 is SGDLS, CDR2 YYNGEE. Here the CDR3 DNA reads TGTGCCAGCAATAGGGCTAGCGGGAGTAATGAGCAGTTCTTC. Its protein is CASNRASGSNEQFF.

V and J are TRBV28 and TRBJ2-2; the D gene could be TRBD1 or TRBD2 (5 bases each). Germline V CDR1 and CDR2: MDHEN, SYDVKM. With 6 bases removed from V and 1 base from J, the gap between germline ends came to 15 bases. The CDR3 contains 16 residues. CDR3 coding DNA: TGTGCCAGCAGCGGGGACGGCAACTGGAACACCGGGGAGCTGTTTTTT. This codes for CASSGDGNWNTGELFF.